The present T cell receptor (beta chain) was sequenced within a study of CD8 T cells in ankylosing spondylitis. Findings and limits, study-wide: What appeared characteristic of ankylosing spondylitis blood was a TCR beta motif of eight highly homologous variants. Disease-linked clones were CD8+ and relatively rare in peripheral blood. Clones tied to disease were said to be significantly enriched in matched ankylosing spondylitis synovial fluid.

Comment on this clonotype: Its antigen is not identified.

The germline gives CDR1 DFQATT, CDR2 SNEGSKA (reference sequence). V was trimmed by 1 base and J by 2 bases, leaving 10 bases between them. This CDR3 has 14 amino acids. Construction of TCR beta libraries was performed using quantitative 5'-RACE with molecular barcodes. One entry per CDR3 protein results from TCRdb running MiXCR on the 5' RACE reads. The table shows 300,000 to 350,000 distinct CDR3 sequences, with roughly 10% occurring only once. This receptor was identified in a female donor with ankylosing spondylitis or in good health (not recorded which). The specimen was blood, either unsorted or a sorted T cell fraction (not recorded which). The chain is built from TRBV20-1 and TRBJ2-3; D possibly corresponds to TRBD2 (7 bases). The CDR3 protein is CSARAGGLTDTQYF. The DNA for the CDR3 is TGCAGTGCTAGAGCGGGGGGCCTCACAGATACGCAGTATTTT.